The rows below give T cell receptor beta chains drawn from one sample of a study of vaccination and CD4 T cells after COVID-19. What these receptors recognize is not known. TCRdb recomputed calls from the PCR reads with MiXCR, one row per CDR3 protein. The sample has 2,500 to 3,000 distinct CDR3 sequences, 35% to 50% seen once; the top ten hold 43%. Sequencing input: CD4+ T cells from blood, cultured in vitro. The source of these receptors is a human donor in good health. CDR3s include the opening cysteine and the closing phenylalanine or tryptophan. A D gene is named only where the DNA matches it firmly. Size is stated for part of the rows, as once, few or many counts, or as a class when the clone is expanded.

>few|TRBD2|TRBV6-1|TRBJ2-5
CASRIRAPGLAGMETQYF
>-|TRBD2|TRBV6-1|TRBJ2-4
CASSDFASGGQGKNIQYF
>few|TRBD1|TRBV28|TRBJ1-5
CASRDRDRSYSNQPQHF
>-|-|TRBV4-3|TRBJ1-3
CASSQVGHTIYF
>few|-|TRBV30|TRBJ1-1
CAWSARGGNTEAFF
>few|TRBD1|TRBV20-1|TRBJ2-7
CSALDRMGSYEQYF
>-|TRBD2|TRBV9|TRBJ2-2
CASSVAAGGLTGELFF
>-|-|TRBV11-2|TRBJ2-5
CASSLVAGWGETQYF
>few|-|TRBV7-9|TRBJ2-1
CASSSINNEQFF
>few|-|TRBV28|TRBJ1-5
CASRQGYSNQPQHF
>-|TRBD1|TRBV25-1|TRBJ2-6
CASSDRGLGANVLTF
>few|TRBD1|TRBV20-1|TRBJ2-2
CSAAIGGQGITGELFF
>-|-|TRBV10-3|TRBJ2-6
CAICPGDSGANVLTF
>-|-|TRBV5-1|TRBJ1-1
CASSFDVRPNTEAFF
>-|-|TRBV19|TRBJ2-3
CASSLGGRVTDTQYF
>few|-|TRBV20-1|TRBJ1-1
CSARATAGNTEAFF